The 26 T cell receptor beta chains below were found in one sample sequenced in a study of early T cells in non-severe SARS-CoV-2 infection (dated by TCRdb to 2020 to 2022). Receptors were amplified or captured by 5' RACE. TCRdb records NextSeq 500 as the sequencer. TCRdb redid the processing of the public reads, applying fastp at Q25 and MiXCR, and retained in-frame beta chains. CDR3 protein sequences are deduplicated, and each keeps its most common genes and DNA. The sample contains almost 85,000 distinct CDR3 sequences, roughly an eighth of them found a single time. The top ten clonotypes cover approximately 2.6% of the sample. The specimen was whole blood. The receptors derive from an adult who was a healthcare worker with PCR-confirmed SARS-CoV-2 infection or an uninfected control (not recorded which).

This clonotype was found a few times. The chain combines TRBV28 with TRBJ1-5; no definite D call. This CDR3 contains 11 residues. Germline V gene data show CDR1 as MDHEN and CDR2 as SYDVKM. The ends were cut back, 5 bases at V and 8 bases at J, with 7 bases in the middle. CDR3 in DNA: TGTGCCAGCAGTACTCGTGAGCCCCAGCATTTT. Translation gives CASSTREPQHF.

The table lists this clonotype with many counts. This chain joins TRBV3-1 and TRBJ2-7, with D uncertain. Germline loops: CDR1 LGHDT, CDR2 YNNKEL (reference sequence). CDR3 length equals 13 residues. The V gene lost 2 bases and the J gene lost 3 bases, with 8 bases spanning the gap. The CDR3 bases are TGTGCCAGCAGCCAATTGGGTATCTACGAGCAGTACTTC. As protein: CASSQLGIYEQYF.

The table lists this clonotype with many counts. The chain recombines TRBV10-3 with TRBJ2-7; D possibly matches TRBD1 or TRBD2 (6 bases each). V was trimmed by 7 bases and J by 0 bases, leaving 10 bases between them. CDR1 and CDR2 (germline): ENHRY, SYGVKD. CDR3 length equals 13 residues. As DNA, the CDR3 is TGTGCCATCACGGGGGCTGGCTCCTACGAGCAGTACTTC. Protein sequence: CAITGAGSYEQYF.

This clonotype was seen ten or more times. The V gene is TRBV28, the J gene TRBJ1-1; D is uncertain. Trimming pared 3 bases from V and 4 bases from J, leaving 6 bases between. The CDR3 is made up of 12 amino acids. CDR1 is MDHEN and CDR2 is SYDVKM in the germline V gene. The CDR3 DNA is TGTGCCAGCAGTTTCCGGGGCACTGAAGCTTTCTTT. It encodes CASSFRGTEAFF.

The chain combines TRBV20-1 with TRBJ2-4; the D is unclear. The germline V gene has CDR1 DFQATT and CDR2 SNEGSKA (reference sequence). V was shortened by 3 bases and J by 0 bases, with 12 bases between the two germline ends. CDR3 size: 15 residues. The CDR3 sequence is CSASVGSLAKNIQYF. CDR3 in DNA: TGCAGTGCTAGTGTGGGCAGTCTAGCCAAAAACATTCAGTACTTC.

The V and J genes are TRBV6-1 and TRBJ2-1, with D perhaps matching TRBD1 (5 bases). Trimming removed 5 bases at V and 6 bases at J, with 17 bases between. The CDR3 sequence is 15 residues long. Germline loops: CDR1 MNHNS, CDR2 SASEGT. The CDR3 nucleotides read TGTGCCAGCAGTCCCGACAGTAGCTGGGGCAATGAGCAGTTCTTC. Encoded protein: CASSPDSSWGNEQFF.

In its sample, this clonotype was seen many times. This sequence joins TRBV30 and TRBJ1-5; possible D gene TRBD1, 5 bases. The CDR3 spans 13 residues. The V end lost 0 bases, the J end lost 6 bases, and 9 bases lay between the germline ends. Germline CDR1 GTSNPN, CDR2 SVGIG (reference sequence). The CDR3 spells CAWSVAGTQPQHF. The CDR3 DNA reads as TGTGCCTGGAGTGTAGCGGGGACTCAGCCCCAGCATTTT.

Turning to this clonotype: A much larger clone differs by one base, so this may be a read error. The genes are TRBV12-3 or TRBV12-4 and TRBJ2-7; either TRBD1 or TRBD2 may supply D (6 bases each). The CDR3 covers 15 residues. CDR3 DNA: TGTGCCAGCACCCTCAAGGGGGGATCCTCTGGGGAGCGGTACTTC. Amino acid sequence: CASTLKGGSSGERYF.

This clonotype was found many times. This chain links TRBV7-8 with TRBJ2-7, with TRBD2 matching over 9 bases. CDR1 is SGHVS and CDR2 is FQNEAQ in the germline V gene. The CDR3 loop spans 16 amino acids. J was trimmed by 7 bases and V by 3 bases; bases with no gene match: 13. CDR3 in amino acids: CASSLGTSRLLGEQYF. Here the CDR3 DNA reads TGTGCCAGCAGCTTGGGGACTAGCCGACTCCTTGGGGAGCAGTACTTC.

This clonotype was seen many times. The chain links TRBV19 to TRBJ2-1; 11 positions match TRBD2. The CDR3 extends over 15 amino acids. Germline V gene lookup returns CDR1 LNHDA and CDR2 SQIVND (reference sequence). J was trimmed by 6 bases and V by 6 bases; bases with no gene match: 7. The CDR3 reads CASRVLAGVGNEQFF. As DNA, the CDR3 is TGTGCCAGTAGGGTACTAGCGGGAGTCGGCAATGAGCAGTTCTTC.

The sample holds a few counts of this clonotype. This CDR3 is CASSPNSGNKNIQYF. In nucleotides, the CDR3 is TGTGCCAGCAGCCCAAACAGCGGAAACAAAAACATTCAGTACTTC. This chain links TRBV5-6 with TRBJ2-4, with D tentatively TRBD2 (5 bases). Germline V gives CDR1 SGHDT, CDR2 YYEEEE. V gave up 4 bases and J gave up 3 bases, with 14 bases separating them. The CDR3 consists of 15 residues.

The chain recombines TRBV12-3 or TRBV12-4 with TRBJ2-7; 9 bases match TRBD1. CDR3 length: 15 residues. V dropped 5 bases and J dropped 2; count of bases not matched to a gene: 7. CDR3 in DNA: TGTGCCAGCAGTCGGACAGGGGTTCGTCCCTACGAGCAGTACTTC. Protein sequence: CASSRTGVRPYEQYF.

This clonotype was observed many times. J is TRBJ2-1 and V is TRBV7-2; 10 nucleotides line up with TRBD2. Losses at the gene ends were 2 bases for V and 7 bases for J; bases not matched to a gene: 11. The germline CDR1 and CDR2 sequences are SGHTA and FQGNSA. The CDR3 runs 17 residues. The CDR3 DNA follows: TGTGCCAGCAGCTTACCGGGCGGGCTAGCGGGAGTAAATGAGCAGTTCTTC. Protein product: CASSLPGGLAGVNEQFF.

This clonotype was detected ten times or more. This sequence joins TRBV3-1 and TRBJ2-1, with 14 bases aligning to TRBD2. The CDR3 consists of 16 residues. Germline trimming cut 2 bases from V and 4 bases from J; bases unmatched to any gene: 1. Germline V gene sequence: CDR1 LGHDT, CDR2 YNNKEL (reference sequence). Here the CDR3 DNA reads TGTGCCAGCAGCCAACGACTAGCGGGGGGGTACAATGAGCAGTTCTTC. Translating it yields CASSQRLAGGYNEQFF.

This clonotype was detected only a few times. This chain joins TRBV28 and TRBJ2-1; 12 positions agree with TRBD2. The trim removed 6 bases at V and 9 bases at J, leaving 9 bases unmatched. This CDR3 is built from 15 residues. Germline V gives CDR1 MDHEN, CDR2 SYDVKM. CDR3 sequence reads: CASSPSGRAGGEQFF. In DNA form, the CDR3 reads TGTGCCAGCAGCCCTAGCGGGAGGGCAGGGGGTGAGCAGTTCTTC.

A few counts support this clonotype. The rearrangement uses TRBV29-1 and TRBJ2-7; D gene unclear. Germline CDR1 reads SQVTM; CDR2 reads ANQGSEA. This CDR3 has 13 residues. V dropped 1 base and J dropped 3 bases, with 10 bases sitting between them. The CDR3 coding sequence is TGCAGCGTTGAAGGGAATTCCGACTACGAGCAGTACTTC. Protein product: CSVEGNSDYEQYF.

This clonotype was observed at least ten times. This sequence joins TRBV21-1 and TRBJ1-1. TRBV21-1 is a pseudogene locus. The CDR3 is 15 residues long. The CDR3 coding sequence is TGTGCCAGCATCCGAGGAAAAGGGAGGAACACTGAAGCTTTCTTT. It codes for CASIRGKGRNTEAFF.

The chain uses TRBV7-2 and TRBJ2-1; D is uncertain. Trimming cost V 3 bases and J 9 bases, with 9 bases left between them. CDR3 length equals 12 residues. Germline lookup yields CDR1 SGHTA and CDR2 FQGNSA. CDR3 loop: CASSFERTEQFF. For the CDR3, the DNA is TGTGCCAGCAGCTTCGAACGAACTGAGCAGTTCTTC.

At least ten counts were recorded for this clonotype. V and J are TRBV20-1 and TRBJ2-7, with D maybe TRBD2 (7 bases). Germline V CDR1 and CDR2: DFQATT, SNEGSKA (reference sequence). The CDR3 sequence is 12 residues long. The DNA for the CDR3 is TGCGTTAGAGGGGAGGGGGACTACGAGCAGTACTTC. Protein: CVRGEGDYEQYF.

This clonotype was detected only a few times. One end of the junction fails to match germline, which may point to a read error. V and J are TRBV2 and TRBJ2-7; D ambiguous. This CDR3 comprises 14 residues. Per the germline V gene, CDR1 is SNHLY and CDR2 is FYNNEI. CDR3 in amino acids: CASREDGPSYEQYF. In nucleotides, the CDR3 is TGTGCCAGCAGAGAAGACGGGCCCTCCTACGAGCAGTACTTC.

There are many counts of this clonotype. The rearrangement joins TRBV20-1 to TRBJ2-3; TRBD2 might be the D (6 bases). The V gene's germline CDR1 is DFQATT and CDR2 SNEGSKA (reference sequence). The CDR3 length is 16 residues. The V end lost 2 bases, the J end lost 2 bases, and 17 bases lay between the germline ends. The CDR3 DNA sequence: TGCAGTGCTAGATTTTTGGGGCTAGCGTTCACAGATACGCAGTATTTT. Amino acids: CSARFLGLAFTDTQYF.

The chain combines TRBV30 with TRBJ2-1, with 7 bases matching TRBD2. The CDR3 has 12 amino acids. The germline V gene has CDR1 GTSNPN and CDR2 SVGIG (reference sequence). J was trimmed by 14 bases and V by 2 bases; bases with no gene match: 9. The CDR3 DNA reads TGTGCCTGGAGTCGAGCGGCGGGGGTTGAGTTCTTC. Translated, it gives CAWSRAAGVEFF.

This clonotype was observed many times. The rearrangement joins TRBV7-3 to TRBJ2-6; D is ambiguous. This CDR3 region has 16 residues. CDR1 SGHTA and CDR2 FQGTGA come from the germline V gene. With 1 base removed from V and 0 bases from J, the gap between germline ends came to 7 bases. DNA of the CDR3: TGTGCCAGCAGCTTAAGGTTGACCTCTGGGGCCAACGTCCTGACTTTC. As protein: CASSLRLTSGANVLTF.

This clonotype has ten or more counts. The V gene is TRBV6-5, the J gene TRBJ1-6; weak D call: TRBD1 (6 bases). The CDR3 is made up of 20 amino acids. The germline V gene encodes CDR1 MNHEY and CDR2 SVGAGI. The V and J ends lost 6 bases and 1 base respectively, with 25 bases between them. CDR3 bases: TGTGCCAGCAGGCCGGCCACAGGGTCCTTTGGGGCATCCTATAATTCACCCCTCCACTTT. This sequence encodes CASRPATGSFGASYNSPLHF.

CDR3 bases: TGTGCCAGCAGCTTACCCAGGGGCTCGTTGAACACTGAAGCTTTCTTT. Protein: CASSLPRGSLNTEAFF. The J gene is TRBJ1-1, the V gene TRBV7-8; TRBD1 is a possible D gene (6 bases). Trimming removed 2 bases at V and 0 bases at J, with 13 bases between. The CDR3 is made up of 16 amino acids. The germline gives CDR1 SGHVS, CDR2 FQNEAQ. Full variable domain (missing parts from reference TRBV7-8 and TRBJ1-1): GAGVSQSPRYKVAKRGQDVALRCDPISGHVSLFWYQQALGQGPEFLTYFQNEAQLDKSGLPSDRFFAERPEGSVSTLKIQRTQQEDSAVYLCASSLPRGSLNTEAFFGQGTRLTVV.

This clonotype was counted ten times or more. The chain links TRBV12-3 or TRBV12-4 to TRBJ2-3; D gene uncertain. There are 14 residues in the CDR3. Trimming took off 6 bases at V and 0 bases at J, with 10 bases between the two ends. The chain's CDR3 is CASSPRGSTDTQYF. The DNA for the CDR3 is TGTGCCAGCAGCCCTCGAGGAAGCACAGATACGCAGTATTTT.